This T cell receptor (beta chain) was sequenced for a study of cytomegalovirus exposure and HLA in healthy donors. About the study: Genetic ancestry analysis placed under 90% of the 400 or so donors that were genotyped in the Caucasian-associated cluster. Broader study findings: The authors judged a highly shared variant cluster likely a sequencing artifact.

This CDR3 region has 16 residues. Germline CDR1 reads MRHNA; CDR2 reads SNTAGT. V shed 3 bases and J 5 bases; nucleotides not matched to a gene: 6. A word on this clone: Its antigen is unknown.

In the PCR, 60 Vbeta and 13 Jbeta primers were used. Study processing details: Later analysis identified some 88 million unique TCR beta chains, approximately 10 million shared. TCRdb's table, derived via immunoSEQ multiplex PCR, lists solely in-frame clones and lacks some. That table furnishes V, J and clone size, whereas the DNA furnished D and trimming. The data show about 76,000 clones, with roughly 82% seen just once and about 12% held by the top ten. Donors sampled were nominally healthy, though unrecorded immune exposures were likely. This clonotype was obtained from a male donor in good health and CMV-seropositive. V and J are TRBV6-4 and TRBJ2-2, with 10 bases identical to TRBD2. The sequenced sample consisted of PBMCs. The CDR3 here is CASSDQHSGRTGELFF. CDR3 DNA: TGTGCCAGCAGTGATCAGCATAGCGGGAGGACCGGGGAGCTGTTTTTT.